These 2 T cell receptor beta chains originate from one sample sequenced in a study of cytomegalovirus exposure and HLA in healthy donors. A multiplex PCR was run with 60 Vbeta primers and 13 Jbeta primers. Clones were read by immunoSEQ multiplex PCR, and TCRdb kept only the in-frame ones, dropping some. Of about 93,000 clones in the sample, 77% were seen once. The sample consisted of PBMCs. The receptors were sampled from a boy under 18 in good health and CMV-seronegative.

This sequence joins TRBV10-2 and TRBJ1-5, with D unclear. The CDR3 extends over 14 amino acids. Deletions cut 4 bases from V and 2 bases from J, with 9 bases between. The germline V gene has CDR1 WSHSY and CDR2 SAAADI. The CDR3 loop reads CASSVEGGNQPQHF. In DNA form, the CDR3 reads TGCGCCAGCAGTGTTGAGGGTGGCAATCAGCCCCAGCATTTT.

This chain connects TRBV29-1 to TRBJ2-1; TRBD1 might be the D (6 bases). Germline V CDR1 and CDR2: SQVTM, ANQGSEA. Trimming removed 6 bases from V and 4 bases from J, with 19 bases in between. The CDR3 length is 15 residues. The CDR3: CSVKAGTTIYNEQFF. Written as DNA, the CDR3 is TGCAGCGTGAAGGCAGGGACAACCATTTACAATGAGCAGTTCTTC.